These 11 T cell receptor beta chains share one sample of origin, sequenced in a study of T cell clonotyping in hematopoietic cell transplantation. Indicated time point: recipient sample about 28 days before transplant, after cytoreduction. The repertoire was sequenced with immunoSEQ multiplex PCR; TCRdb's copy has only in-frame clones and lacks some. Of 45,000 or so clones in the sample, roughly 80% were seen once. Sequenced here: peripheral blood mononuclear cells, sampled before stem cell transplant. These receptors came from a man aged 55 to 70 with myelodysplastic syndrome. Some clones in this sample may be carry-over from other donors' samples.

The chain links TRBV28 to TRBJ1-5; 8 bases align to TRBD1. This CDR3 spans 14 amino acids. Losses at the gene ends were 6 bases for V and 4 bases for J; bases not matched to a gene: 5. CDR1 is MDHEN and CDR2 is SYDVKM in the germline V gene. In DNA, the CDR3 is TGTGCCAGCAGCCTCCGGGACAGGAATCAGCCCCAGCATTTT. This gives the protein CASSLRDRNQPQHF.

This chain joins TRBV10-3 and TRBJ2-7; D not resolved. The CDR3 sequence is 15 residues long. In germline, CDR1 is ENHRY, CDR2 SYGVKD. Trimming cost V 0 bases and J 4 bases, with 13 bases left between them. The CDR3 here is CAISESRAQRYEQYF. For the CDR3, the DNA is TGTGCCATCAGTGAGTCTCGGGCACAAAGATACGAGCAGTACTTC.

The chain has TRBV5-1 and TRBJ2-7, with D tentatively TRBD1 (5 bases). The CDR3 spans 14 residues. Germline-derived CDR1 and CDR2 are SGHRS and YFSETQ. Trimming cost V 0 bases and J 2 bases, with 9 bases left between them. The CDR3 DNA follows: TGCGCCAGCAGCTTGGCTGGGGCAGCCTACGAGCAGTACTTC. This codes for CASSLAGAAYEQYF.

V gene TRBV5-6 combines with J gene TRBJ2-7; TRBD1 matches 12 bases. Unmatched junction bases numbered 8, after V lost 5 bases and J lost 2 bases. CDR1 SGHDT and CDR2 YYEEEE come from the germline V gene. This CDR3 region has 16 residues. The CDR3 DNA reads TGTGCCAGCAGACCGAAGGGACAGGGGGCAACCTACGAGCAGTACTTC. Amino acids: CASRPKGQGATYEQYF. The complete variable domain, with remaining parts taken from reference TRBV5-6 and TRBJ2-7, reads DAGVTQSPTHLIKTRGQQVTLRCSPKSGHDTVSWYQQALGQGPQFIFQYYEEEERQRGNFPDRFSGHQFPNYSSELNVNALLLGDSALYLCASRPKGQGATYEQYFGPGTRLTVT.

The V and J genes are TRBV9 and TRBJ1-5; 9 nucleotides align to TRBD1. CDR1 is SGDLS and CDR2 is YYNGEE in the germline V gene. The CDR3 sequence is 15 residues long. V trimming: 3 bases; J trimming: 2 bases; junction bases outside the gene matches: 3. CDR3 sequence (DNA): TGTGCCAGCAGCGCGACAGGGGGAGGCAATCAGCCCCAGCATTTT. Its protein is CASSATGGGNQPQHF.

The chain's CDR3 is CASSYSGADGYTF. DNA of the CDR3: TGTGCCAGCAGCTACTCCGGGGCCGATGGCTACACCTTC. The J gene is TRBJ1-2, the V gene TRBV11-2, with D possibly TRBD1 on 5 matching bases. The germline CDR1 and CDR2 sequences are SGHAT and FQNNGV. V was clipped by 4 bases and J by 6 bases, with 12 bases between them. This CDR3 spans 13 amino acids.

The chain links TRBV5-4 to TRBJ2-2, with 8 bases identical to TRBD2. Germline trimming cut 0 bases from V and 7 bases from J; bases unmatched to any gene: 5. The CDR3 is 15 residues long. Per germline, CDR1 SGHNT and CDR2 YYREEE (reference sequence). CDR3 region: CASSLAGRVGGELFF. As DNA, the CDR3 is TGTGCCAGCAGCTTGGCCGGGAGGGTTGGCGGGGAGCTGTTTTTT.

The chain combines TRBV6-1 with TRBJ2-7; D unclear. V gave up 4 bases and J gave up 0 bases, with 10 bases separating them. This CDR3 is 14 amino acids long. Germline CDR1 is MNHNS and CDR2 is SASEGT. The CDR3 DNA is TGTGCCAGCAGTGCTCCCGTTAGCTCCTACGAGCAGTACTTC. Its protein product is CASSAPVSSYEQYF.

This clone was found a few times. The J gene is TRBJ1-6, the V gene TRBV19; no reliable D call. V lost 3 bases, J lost 4 bases, and 7 bases lay in between. The CDR3 has 14 residues. From germline, CDR1 is LNHDA and CDR2 SQIVND (reference sequence). The CDR3 reads CASSMAQYNSPLHF. CDR3 DNA: TGTGCCAGTAGTATGGCCCAGTATAATTCACCCCTCCACTTT.

The chain uses TRBV6-1 and TRBJ1-1; D gene unclear. V was shortened by 6 bases and J by 2 bases, with 13 bases between the two germline ends. Germline assignment: CDR1 MNHNS and CDR2 SASEGT. The length of the CDR3 is 14 residues. CDR3 residues: CASRLDWGNTEAFF. CDR3 bases: TGTGCCAGCAGGTTGGACTGGGGAAACACTGAAGCTTTCTTT.

The CDR3 loop is CASRLRDTSREQYF. The CDR3 DNA sequence: TGTGCCAGCAGACTCCGGGACACATCTCGCGAGCAGTACTTC. The chain combines TRBV27 with TRBJ2-7, with D tentatively TRBD1 (6 bases). The CDR3 loop spans 14 amino acids. CDR1 MNHEY and CDR2 SMNVEV come from the germline V gene (reference sequence). The ends were cut back, 6 bases at V and 6 bases at J, with 18 bases in the middle.